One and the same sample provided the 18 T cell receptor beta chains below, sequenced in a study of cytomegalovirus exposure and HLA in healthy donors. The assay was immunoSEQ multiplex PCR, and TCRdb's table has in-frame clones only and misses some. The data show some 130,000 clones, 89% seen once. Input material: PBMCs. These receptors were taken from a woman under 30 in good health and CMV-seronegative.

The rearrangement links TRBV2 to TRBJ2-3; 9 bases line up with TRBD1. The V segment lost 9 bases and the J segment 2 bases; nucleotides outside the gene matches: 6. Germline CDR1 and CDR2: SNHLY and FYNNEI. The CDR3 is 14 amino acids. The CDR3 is CASHRDRATDTQYF. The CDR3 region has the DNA TGTGCCAGTCACCGGGACAGGGCCACAGATACGCAGTATTTT.

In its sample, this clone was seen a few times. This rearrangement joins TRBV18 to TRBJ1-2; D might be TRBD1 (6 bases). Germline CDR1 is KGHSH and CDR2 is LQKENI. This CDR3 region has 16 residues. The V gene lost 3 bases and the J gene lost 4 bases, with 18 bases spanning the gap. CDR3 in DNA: TGTGCCAGCTCACCCGAAACTACAGGGAATGGCTATGGCTACACCTTC. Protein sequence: CASSPETTGNGYGYTF.

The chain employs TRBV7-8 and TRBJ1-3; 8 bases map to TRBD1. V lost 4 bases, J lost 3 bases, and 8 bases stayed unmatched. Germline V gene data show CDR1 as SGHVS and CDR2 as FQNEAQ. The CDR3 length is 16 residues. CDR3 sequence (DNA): TGTGCCAGCAGCTCCCATGACAGGGGCGATGGAAACACCATATATTTT. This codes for CASSSHDRGDGNTIYF.

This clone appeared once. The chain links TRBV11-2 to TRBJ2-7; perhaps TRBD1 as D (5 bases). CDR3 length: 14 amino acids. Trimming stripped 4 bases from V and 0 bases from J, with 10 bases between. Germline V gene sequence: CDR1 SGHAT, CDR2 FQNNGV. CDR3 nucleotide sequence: TGTGCCAGCAGCTCGAGGACACCCTCCTACGAGCAGTACTTC. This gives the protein CASSSRTPSYEQYF. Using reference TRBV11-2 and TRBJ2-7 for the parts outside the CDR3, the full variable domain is EAGVAQSPRYKIIEKRQSVAFWCNPISGHATLYWYQQILGQGPKLLIQFQNNGVVDDSQLPKDRFSAERLKGVDSTLKIQPAKLEDSAVYLCASSSRTPSYEQYFGPGTRLTVT.

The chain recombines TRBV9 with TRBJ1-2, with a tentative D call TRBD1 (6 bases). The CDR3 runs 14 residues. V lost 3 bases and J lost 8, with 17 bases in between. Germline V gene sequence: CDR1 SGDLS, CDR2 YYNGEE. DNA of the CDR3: TGTGCCAGCAGCGGGCCCGACAGGCCGGAGGGCTACACCTTC. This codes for CASSGPDRPEGYTF.

The CDR3, as DNA: TGTGCCAGCAGCTTAGCGAGACGGGGAGGCTACACCTTC. It translates to CASSLARRGGYTF. The V call is TRBV7-2, the J call TRBJ1-2; D is uncertain. Germline V gene lookup returns CDR1 SGHTA and CDR2 FQGNSA. CDR3 size: 13 residues. V lost 0 bases and J lost 8, with 10 bases in between.

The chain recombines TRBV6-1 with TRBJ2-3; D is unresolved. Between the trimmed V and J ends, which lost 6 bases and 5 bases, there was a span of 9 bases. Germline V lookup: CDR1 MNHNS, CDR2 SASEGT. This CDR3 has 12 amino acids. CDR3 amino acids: CASSEIVDTQYF. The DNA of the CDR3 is TGTGCCAGCAGCGAGATCGTAGATACGCAGTATTTT.

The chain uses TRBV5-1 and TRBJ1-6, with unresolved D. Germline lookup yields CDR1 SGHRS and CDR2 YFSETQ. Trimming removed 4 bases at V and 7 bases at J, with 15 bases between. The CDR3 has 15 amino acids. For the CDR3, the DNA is TGCGCCAGCAGCACGCGGCTCCAGACGAATTCACCCCTCCACTTT. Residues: CASSTRLQTNSPLHF.

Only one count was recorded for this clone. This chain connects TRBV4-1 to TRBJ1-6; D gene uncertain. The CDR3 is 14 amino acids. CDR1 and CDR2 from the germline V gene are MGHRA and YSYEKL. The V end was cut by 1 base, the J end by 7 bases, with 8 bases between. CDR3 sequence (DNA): TGCGCCAGCAGCCAAGGAGCGGCCAATTCACCCCTCCACTTT. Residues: CASSQGAANSPLHF.

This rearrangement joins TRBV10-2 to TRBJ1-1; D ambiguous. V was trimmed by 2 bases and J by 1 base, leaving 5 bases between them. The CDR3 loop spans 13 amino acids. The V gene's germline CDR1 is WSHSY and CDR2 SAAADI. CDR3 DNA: TGCGCCAGCAGTGAGGAGGGGAACACTGAAGCTTTCTTT. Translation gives CASSEEGNTEAFF.

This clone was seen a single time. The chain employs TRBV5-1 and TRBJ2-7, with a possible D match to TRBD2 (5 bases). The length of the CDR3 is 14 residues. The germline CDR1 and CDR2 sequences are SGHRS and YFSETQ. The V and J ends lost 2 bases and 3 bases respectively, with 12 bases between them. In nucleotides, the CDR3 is TGCGCCAGCAGCTTCGGGGATAGGATCTACGAGCAGTACTTC. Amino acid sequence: CASSFGDRIYEQYF.

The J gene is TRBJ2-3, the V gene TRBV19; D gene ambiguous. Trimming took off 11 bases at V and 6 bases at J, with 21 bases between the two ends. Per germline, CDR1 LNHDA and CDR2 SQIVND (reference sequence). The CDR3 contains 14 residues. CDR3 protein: CASSFGGYEDTQYF. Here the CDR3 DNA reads TGTGCCTCCTCTTTTGGCGGCTACGAGGATACGCAGTATTTT.

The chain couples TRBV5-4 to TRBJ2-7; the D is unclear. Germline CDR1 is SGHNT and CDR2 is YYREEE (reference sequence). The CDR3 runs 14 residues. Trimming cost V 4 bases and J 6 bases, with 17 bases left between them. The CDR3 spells CASSDETGFSEQYF. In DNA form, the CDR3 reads TGTGCCAGCAGCGATGAAACGGGTTTCAGCGAGCAGTACTTC.

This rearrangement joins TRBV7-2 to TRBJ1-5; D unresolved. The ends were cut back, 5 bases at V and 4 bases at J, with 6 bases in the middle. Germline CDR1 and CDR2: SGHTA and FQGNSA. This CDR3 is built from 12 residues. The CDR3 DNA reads TGTGCCAGCAGCCCCATTAATCAGCCCCAGCATTTT. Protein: CASSPINQPQHF. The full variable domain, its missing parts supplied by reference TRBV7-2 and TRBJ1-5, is GAGVSQSPSNKVTEKGKDVELRCDPISGHTALYWYRQSLGQGLEFLIYFQGNSAPDKSGLPSDRFSAERTGGSVSTLTIQRTQQEDSAVYLCASSPINQPQHFGDGTRLSIL.

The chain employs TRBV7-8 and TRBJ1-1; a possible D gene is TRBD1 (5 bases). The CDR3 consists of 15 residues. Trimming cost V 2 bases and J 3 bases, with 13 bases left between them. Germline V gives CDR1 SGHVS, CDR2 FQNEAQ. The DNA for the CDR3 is TGTGCCAGCAGCTTACAGGGATTTTTGGACACTGAAGCTTTCTTT. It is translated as CASSLQGFLDTEAFF.

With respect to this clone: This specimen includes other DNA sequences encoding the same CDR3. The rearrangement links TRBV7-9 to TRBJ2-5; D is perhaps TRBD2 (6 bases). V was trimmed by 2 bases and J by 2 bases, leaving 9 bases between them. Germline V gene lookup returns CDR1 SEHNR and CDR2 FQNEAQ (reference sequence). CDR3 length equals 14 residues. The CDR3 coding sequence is TGTGCCAGCAGCTTAACCGGGAGACAAGAGACCCAGTACTTC. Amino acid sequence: CASSLTGRQETQYF.

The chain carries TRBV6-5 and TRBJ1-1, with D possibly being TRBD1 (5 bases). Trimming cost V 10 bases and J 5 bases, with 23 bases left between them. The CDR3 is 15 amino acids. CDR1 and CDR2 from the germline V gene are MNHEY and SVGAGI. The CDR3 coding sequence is TGTGCCACCGCACCTCCCTTCACAGGAGGGACTGAAGCTTTCTTT. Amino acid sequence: CATAPPFTGGTEAFF.

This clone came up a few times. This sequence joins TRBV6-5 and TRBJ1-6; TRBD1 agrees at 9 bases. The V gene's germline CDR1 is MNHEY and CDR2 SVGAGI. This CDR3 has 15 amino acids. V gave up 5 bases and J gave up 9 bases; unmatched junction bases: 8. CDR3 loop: CASSRTGEMGSPLHF. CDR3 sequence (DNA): TGTGCCAGCAGTCGGACAGGGGAAATGGGTTCACCCCTCCACTTT.